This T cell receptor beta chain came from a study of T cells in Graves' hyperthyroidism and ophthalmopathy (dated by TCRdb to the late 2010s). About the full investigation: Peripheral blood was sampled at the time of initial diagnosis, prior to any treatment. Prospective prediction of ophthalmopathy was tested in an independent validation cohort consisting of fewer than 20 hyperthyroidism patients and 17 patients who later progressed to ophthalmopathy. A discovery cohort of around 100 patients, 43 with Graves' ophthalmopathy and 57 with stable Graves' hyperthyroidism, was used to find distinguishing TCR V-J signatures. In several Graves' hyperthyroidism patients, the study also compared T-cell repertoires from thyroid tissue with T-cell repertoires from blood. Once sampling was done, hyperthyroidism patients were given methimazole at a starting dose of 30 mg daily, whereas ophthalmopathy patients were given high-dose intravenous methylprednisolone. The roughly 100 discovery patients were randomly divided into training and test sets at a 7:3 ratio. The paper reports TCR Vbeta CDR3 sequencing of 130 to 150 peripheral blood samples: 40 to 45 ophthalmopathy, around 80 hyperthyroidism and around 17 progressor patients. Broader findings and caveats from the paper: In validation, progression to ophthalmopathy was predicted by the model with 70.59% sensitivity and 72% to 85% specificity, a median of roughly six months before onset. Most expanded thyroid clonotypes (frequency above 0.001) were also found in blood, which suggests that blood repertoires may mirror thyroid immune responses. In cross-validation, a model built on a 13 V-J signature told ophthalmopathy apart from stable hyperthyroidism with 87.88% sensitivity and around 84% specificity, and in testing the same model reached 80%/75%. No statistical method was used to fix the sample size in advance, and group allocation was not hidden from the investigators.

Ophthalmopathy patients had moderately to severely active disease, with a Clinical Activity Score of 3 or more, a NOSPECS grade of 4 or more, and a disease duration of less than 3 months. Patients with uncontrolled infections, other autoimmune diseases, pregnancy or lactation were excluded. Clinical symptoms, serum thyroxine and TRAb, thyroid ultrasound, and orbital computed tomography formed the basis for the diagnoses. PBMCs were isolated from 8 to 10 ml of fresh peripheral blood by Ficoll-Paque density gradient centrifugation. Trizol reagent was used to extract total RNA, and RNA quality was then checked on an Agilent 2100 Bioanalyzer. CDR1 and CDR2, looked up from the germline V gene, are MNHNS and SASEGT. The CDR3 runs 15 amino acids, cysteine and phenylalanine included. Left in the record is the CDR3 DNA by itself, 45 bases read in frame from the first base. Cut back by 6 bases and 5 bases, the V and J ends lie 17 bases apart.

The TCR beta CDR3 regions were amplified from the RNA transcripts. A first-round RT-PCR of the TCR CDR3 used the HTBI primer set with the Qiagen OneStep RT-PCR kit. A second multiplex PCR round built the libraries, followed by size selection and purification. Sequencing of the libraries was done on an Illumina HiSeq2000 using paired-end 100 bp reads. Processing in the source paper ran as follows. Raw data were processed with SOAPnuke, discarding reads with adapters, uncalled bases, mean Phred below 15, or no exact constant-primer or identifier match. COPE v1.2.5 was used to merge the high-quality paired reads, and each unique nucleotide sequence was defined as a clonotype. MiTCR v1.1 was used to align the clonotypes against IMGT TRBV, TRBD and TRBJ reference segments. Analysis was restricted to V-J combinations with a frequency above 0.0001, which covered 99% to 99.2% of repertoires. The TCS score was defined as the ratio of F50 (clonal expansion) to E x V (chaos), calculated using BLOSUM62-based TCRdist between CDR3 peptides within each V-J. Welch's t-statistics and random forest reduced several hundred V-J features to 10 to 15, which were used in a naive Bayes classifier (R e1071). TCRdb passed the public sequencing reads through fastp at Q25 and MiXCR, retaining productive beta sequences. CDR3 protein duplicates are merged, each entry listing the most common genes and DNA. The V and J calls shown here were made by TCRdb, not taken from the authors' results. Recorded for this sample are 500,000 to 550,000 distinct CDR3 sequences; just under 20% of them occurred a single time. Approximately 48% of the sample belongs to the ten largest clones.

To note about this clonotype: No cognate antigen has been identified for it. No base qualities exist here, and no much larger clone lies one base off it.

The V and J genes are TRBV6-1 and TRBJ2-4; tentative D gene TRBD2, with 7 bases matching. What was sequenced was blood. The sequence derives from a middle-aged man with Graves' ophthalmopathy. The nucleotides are TGTGCCAGCAGCCCTCTAGGGGGGGCCGAAAACATTCAGTACTTC. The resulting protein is CASSPLGGAENIQYF.